This T cell receptor beta chain was obtained from a study of blood T cell repertoires in COVID-19. Overall study context: Both acute and convalescent COVID-19 samples were obtained from the United States, Italy and Spain. PBMCs, B-cell-depleted T cells, or T cells provided the cDNA or gDNA that made up the material.

The CDR3 has 12 residues. V gave up 1 base and J gave up 7 bases, with 5 bases separating them. Germline values: CDR1 KGHDR, CDR2 SFDVKD. Source study methods: It was from reference gene primer amplification that nucleated cell counts were estimated. Sequenced by immunoSEQ multiplex PCR; TCRdb stores in-frame clones only, minus some. V, J and clone size were drawn from that table, and D and trimming were deduced from the DNA. The sample shows 50,000 to 85,000 clones, about 82% of them seen only once. V gene TRBV24-1 combines with J gene TRBJ2-3; D call uncertain. The receptor was isolated from a human donor in a cohort sampled during active COVID-19. The sequenced sample consisted of peripheral blood. CDR3 in amino acids: CATSDFENTQYF. In DNA, the CDR3 is TGTGCCACCAGTGATTTCGAGAATACGCAGTATTTT.